The 18 T cell receptor beta chains listed next were all sequenced from one sample in a study of cytomegalovirus exposure and HLA in healthy donors. TCRdb's table, derived via immunoSEQ multiplex PCR, lists solely in-frame clones and lacks some. Of about 130,000 clones in the sample, 70% to 85% were seen once. Sequencing was performed on PBMCs. Receptor source: a man aged 25-45 years in good health and CMV-seropositive.

This chain links TRBV5-1 with TRBJ2-7, with a tentative D call TRBD2 (5 bases). This CDR3 has 16 residues. The germline V gene has CDR1 SGHRS and CDR2 YFSETQ. The ends were cut back, 4 bases at V and 2 bases at J, with 19 bases in the middle. The CDR3 loop is CASSPRSGFDTYEQYF. CDR3 bases: TGCGCCAGCAGCCCTCGCTCGGGATTCGATACCTACGAGCAGTACTTC.

The chain carries TRBV2 and TRBJ1-2; D unresolved. Germline-derived CDR1 and CDR2 are SNHLY and FYNNEI. The V gene lost 4 bases and the J gene lost 6 bases, with 12 bases spanning the gap. The length of the CDR3 is 13 residues. This CDR3 is CASSVVIVDGYTF. CDR3 DNA sequence: TGTGCCAGCAGTGTTGTAATAGTGGATGGCTACACCTTC.

Concerning this clone itself: This may come from a read error, since a much larger clone is one base off. Other nucleotide sequences in the sample specify the same CDR3. This chain joins TRBV12-5 and TRBJ2-7, with TRBD1 identical over 7 bases. The germline CDR1 and CDR2 sequences are LGHNT and FRNRAP. The CDR3 has 13 residues. V dropped 1 base and J dropped 4; count of bases not matched to a gene: 1. The CDR3 DNA reads as TGTGCTAGTGGTTTGGACAGGGGATACGAGCAGTACTTC. Its translation is CASGLDRGYEQYF.

The chain links TRBV6-1 to TRBJ2-1, with 9 bases identical to TRBD1. Trimming cost V 4 bases and J 7 bases; bases outside gene matches: 8. The CDR3 sequence is 15 residues long. Germline CDR1 MNHNS, CDR2 SASEGT. CDR3 sequence (DNA): TGTGCCAGCAGTGCGTTCCGGGACAGGGTTAATGAGCAGTTCTTC. This sequence encodes CASSAFRDRVNEQFF.

The chain uses TRBV15 and TRBJ1-1; D not resolved. This CDR3 is 16 amino acids long. V lost 0 bases and J 3 bases, leaving 14 bases between the germline ends. Germline V lookup: CDR1 LNHNV, CDR2 YYDKDF (reference sequence). CDR3 sequence reads: CATSRDLAGWDTEAFF. The DNA of the CDR3 is TGTGCCACCAGCAGAGATCTGGCAGGATGGGACACTGAAGCTTTCTTT.

This clone appeared once. The genes are TRBV19 and TRBJ2-5; tentative D call: TRBD1 (6 bases). Trimming removed 6 bases from V and 1 base from J, with 9 bases in between. The CDR3 is 13 residues long. From germline, CDR1 is LNHDA and CDR2 SQIVND (reference sequence). Here the CDR3 reads CASRDSFQETQYF. The CDR3 region has the DNA TGTGCCAGTAGGGACAGCTTCCAAGAGACCCAGTACTTC. Full variable domain (missing parts from reference TRBV19 and TRBJ2-5): DGGITQSPKYLFRKEGQNVTLSCEQNLNHDAMYWYRQDPGQGLRLIYYSQIVNDFQKGDIAEGYSVSREKKESFPLTVTSAQKNPTAFYLCASRDSFQETQYFGPGTRLLVL.

This clone was counted once. The gene calls are TRBV6-1 and TRBJ1-2; no clear D. The CDR3 runs 14 residues. V lost 4 bases to trimming and J lost 0 bases, with 9 bases between them. The germline CDR1 and CDR2 sequences are MNHNS and SASEGT. The CDR3 loop reads CASSVFEANYGYTF. Here the CDR3 DNA reads TGTGCCAGCAGTGTCTTTGAGGCTAACTATGGCTACACCTTC.

About this clone: The sample contains more than one DNA sequence encoding this CDR3. The V call is TRBV5-1, the J call TRBJ2-5; D is perhaps TRBD2 (5 bases). Germline V CDR1 and CDR2: SGHRS, YFSETQ. V shed 4 bases and J shed 4 bases, with 11 bases lying between them. The CDR3 consists of 13 residues. This CDR3 is CASSPGLGETQYF. CDR3 in DNA: TGCGCCAGCAGCCCCGGACTTGGAGAGACCCAGTACTTC.

This chain connects TRBV5-1 to TRBJ1-6; a weak D match, TRBD1 (6 bases). CDR1 and CDR2 (germline): SGHRS, YFSETQ. The ends were cut back, 0 bases at V and 5 bases at J, with 9 bases in the middle. The CDR3 consists of 15 residues. Here the CDR3 reads CASSLEAGDNSPLHF. The CDR3 region has the DNA TGCGCCAGCAGCTTGGAAGCAGGGGATAATTCACCCCTCCACTTT.

CDR3 residues: CASSLPGRGRREQFF. CDR3 bases: TGTGCCAGCAGCTTGCCCGGGCGGGGGCGGCGAGAGCAGTTCTTC. The chain employs TRBV7-9 and TRBJ2-1, with TRBD2 as a possible D gene (7 bases). In germline, CDR1 is SEHNR, CDR2 FQNEAQ (reference sequence). The CDR3 length is 15 residues. V lost 3 bases, J lost 10 bases, and 19 bases lay in between.

The gene calls are TRBV9 and TRBJ2-1; 8 bases agree with TRBD2. The CDR3 loop spans 18 amino acids. The germline gives CDR1 SGDLS, CDR2 YYNGEE. The V and J ends lost 0 bases and 2 bases, in that order; junction bases with no gene match: 10. As DNA, the CDR3 is TGTGCCAGCAGCGTAGCCGGTTCGGCGGGGGGAACCTACAATGAGCAGTTCTTC. Translating it yields CASSVAGSAGGTYNEQFF.

The rearrangement joins TRBV2 to TRBJ1-2; 8 bases line up with TRBD1. Germline CDR1 and CDR2: SNHLY and FYNNEI. J gave up 5 bases and V 6 bases, and 5 bases lay outside the gene matches. The CDR3 is 13 amino acids. CDR3 loop: CASREDRDYGYTF. The CDR3 DNA sequence: TGTGCCAGCAGGGAGGACAGGGATTATGGCTACACCTTC.

This chain uses TRBV7-2 with TRBJ2-5, with D maybe TRBD2 (5 bases). From germline, CDR1 is SGHTA and CDR2 FQGNSA. The length of the CDR3 is 13 residues. V lost 6 bases and J 3 bases, leaving 11 bases between the germline ends. The CDR3 DNA reads TGTGCCAGCAGTTCCGGACTTAAAGAGACCCAGTACTTC. It encodes CASSSGLKETQYF.

The V and J genes are TRBV19 and TRBJ2-7; tentative D call: TRBD2 (6 bases). The ends were cut back, 3 bases at V and 5 bases at J, with 17 bases in the middle. The CDR3 is 15 amino acids. CDR1 and CDR2 (germline): LNHDA, SQIVND (reference sequence). The CDR3 is CASSITRQRVDEQYF. In nucleotides, the CDR3 is TGTGCCAGTAGTATTACACGGCAGCGGGTGGACGAGCAGTACTTC.

The chain recombines TRBV5-4 with TRBJ2-1; 9 nucleotides line up with TRBD2. Germline loops: CDR1 SGHNT, CDR2 YYREEE (reference sequence). This CDR3 has 15 amino acids. Unmatched junction bases numbered 9, after V lost 4 bases and J lost 7 bases. DNA of the CDR3: TGTGCCAGCAGCGGCGGGGGGGGCGTTTCAAATGAGCAGTTCTTC. Amino acid sequence: CASSGGGGVSNEQFF.

The gene calls are TRBV7-8 and TRBJ2-7, with 13 bases lining up with TRBD2. The junction had 2 bases not matched to a gene; V was cut back by 3 bases and J by 3 bases. Germline V CDR1 and CDR2: SGHVS, FQNEAQ. This CDR3 contains 15 residues. DNA for the CDR3: TGTGCCAGCAGCTTGGGACTAGCGGGGTTCTACGAGCAGTACTTC. Translation gives CASSLGLAGFYEQYF.

This chain joins TRBV5-1 and TRBJ2-7; 14 bases map to TRBD2. The CDR3 has 14 residues. Germline CDR1 reads SGHRS; CDR2 reads YFSETQ. Unmatched junction bases numbered 2, after V lost 4 bases and J lost 5 bases. CDR3 nucleotides: TGCGCCAGCAGCAGGGGACTAGCGGGAGACGAGCAGTACTTC. It encodes CASSRGLAGDEQYF.

The V call is TRBV5-4, the J call TRBJ2-7; 7 nucleotides match TRBD2. This CDR3 has 14 residues. With 2 bases clipped from V and 1 base from J, the junction kept 3 bases outside the gene matches. CDR1 and CDR2 (germline): SGHNT, YYREEE (reference sequence). The CDR3 protein is CASSFRAGSYEQYF. The DNA for the CDR3 is TGTGCCAGCAGCTTTAGAGCGGGGTCCTACGAGCAGTACTTC.